Each of the 19 T cell receptor beta chains below was sequenced from the same sample in a study of PD-1 blockade in classical Hodgkin lymphoma. TCRdb's copy holds only in-frame clones and misses some; the assay was immunoSEQ multiplex PCR. The data show 15,000 or so clones, 80% to 90% seen once. This sample's time point: newly diagnosed, previously untreated cHL patient sample. The sample consisted of peripheral blood mononuclear cells (PBMCs). All receptors come from a human donor with classical Hodgkin lymphoma.

J is TRBJ2-5 and V is TRBV28, with D maybe TRBD1 (6 bases). Germline V gives CDR1 MDHEN, CDR2 SYDVKM. Trimming left V 7 bases short and J 5 bases short, with 17 bases between. CDR3 size: 14 residues. The CDR3 DNA follows: TGTGCCAGCAACCTACAGGGTTTTTGGGAGACCCAGTACTTC. This gives the protein CASNLQGFWETQYF.

This chain links TRBV2 with TRBJ2-5; 7 bases align to TRBD1. Trimming removed 2 bases from V and 2 bases from J; junction bases left unmatched: 5. The CDR3 has 15 amino acids. Germline V gene sequence: CDR1 SNHLY, CDR2 FYNNEI. CDR3 in DNA: TGTGCCAGCAGTGAAAAGACAGGGCTGCAAGAGACCCAGTACTTC. This gives the protein CASSEKTGLQETQYF.

This clone was found once. The V call is TRBV5-6, the J call TRBJ2-3; the D is unclear. The CDR3 has 15 residues. The germline V and J ends were trimmed by 0 bases and 0 bases, with 8 bases remaining between them. Germline CDR1 is SGHDT and CDR2 is YYEEEE. CDR3 nucleotide sequence: TGTGCCAGCAGCTTGGTGAAGAGTAGCACAGATACGCAGTATTTT. This codes for CASSLVKSSTDTQYF.

The chain uses TRBV21-1 and TRBJ2-7; the D call in the table, TRBD1, was not verified against the DNA. TRBV21-1 is termed a pseudogene. The CDR3 runs to 15 residues. The DNA of the CDR3 is TGTGCCAGCAGCTGGACATTAAAGGCCGGCTACGAGCAGTACTTC. It codes for CASSWTLKAGYEQYF.

The chain combines TRBV9 with TRBJ2-7; TRBD1 matches at 9 bases. In germline, CDR1 is SGDLS, CDR2 YYNGEE. The CDR3 covers 15 residues. The trim removed 2 bases at V and 7 bases at J, leaving 10 bases unmatched. The CDR3 loop reads CASSVDGTGIEEQYF. CDR3 nucleotides: TGTGCCAGCAGCGTCGACGGGACAGGGATAGAAGAGCAGTACTTC.

The chain carries TRBV13 and TRBJ2-7; D gene unclear. CDR1 is PRHDT, CDR2 FYEKMQ, per germline (reference sequence). Trimming removed 5 bases from V and 2 bases from J, with 10 bases in between. This CDR3 has 13 amino acids. The DNA of the CDR3 is TGTGCCAGCAGCCCCCATGGGCCCTACGAGCAGTACTTC. Translating gives CASSPHGPYEQYF.

V gene TRBV28 combines with J gene TRBJ2-7, with a weak D call TRBD1 (6 bases). The germline V gene has CDR1 MDHEN and CDR2 SYDVKM. The CDR3 consists of 14 residues. Trimming took 6 bases from V and 7 from J, leaving 19 bases between them. CDR3 sequence (DNA): TGTGCCAGCAGGACGGACAGCGAACTATTGGAGCAGTACTTC. It is translated as CASRTDSELLEQYF.

The chain combines TRBV11-2 with TRBJ2-3; 10 bases line up with TRBD2. This CDR3 has 16 amino acids. Trimming cost V 4 bases and J 0 bases; bases outside gene matches: 4. Germline V gene lookup returns CDR1 SGHAT and CDR2 FQNNGV. DNA of the CDR3: TGTGCCAGCAGCTACGCTAGCGGGAGTAGCACAGATACGCAGTATTTT. It codes for CASSYASGSSTDTQYF. Based on the CDR3 plus reference TRBV11-2 and TRBJ2-3, the full variable domain is EAGVAQSPRYKIIEKRQSVAFWCNPISGHATLYWYQQILGQGPKLLIQFQNNGVVDDSQLPKDRFSAERLKGVDSTLKIQPAKLEDSAVYLCASSYASGSSTDTQYFGPGTRLTVL.

The CDR3 sequence is CASSPRQGIGSGANVLTF. The CDR3 DNA is TGTGCCAGCAGCCCCCGACAGGGGATAGGCTCTGGGGCCAACGTCCTGACTTTC. The chain recombines TRBV11-3 with TRBJ2-6; 8 bases align to TRBD1. This CDR3 has 18 residues. The germline V gene encodes CDR1 SGHNT and CDR2 YENEEA. The V gene end was trimmed by 5 bases and the J gene end by 0 bases; junction bases not matched to a gene: 9.

CDR3 in amino acids: CASSLGGRAHNEQFF. In nucleotides, the CDR3 is TGTGCCAGCAGCTTGGGCGGGAGGGCCCACAATGAGCAGTTCTTC. The chain combines TRBV13 with TRBJ2-1, with TRBD2 matching over 9 bases. The CDR3 is 15 amino acids. CDR1 and CDR2 from the germline V gene are PRHDT and FYEKMQ (reference sequence). Unmatched junction bases numbered 5, after V lost 3 bases and J lost 5 bases.

The rearrangement uses TRBV5-1 and TRBJ2-5, with D unresolved. The CDR3 has 11 residues. V dropped 7 bases and J dropped 5 bases, with 9 bases sitting between them. The germline CDR1 and CDR2 sequences are SGHRS and YFSETQ. In DNA form, the CDR3 reads TGCGCCAGCTCCATTGGGGAGACCCAGTACTTC. It specifies CASSIGETQYF.

The rearrangement links TRBV13 to TRBJ2-1; 7 positions match TRBD2. Trimming took 0 bases from V and 6 from J; bases not matched to a gene: 5. Germline V lookup: CDR1 PRHDT, CDR2 FYEKMQ (reference sequence). The CDR3 spans 15 residues. Written as DNA, the CDR3 is TGTGCCAGCAGCTTAGGTTTACAGCGGGGCAATGAGCAGTTCTTC. It specifies CASSLGLQRGNEQFF.

The chain recombines TRBV7-6 with TRBJ1-2, with TRBD1 as a possible D gene (6 bases). Germline-derived CDR1 and CDR2 are SGHVS and FNYEAQ. This CDR3 comprises 13 residues. V was cut by 4 bases and J by 8 bases, with 14 bases left in between. CDR3 in DNA: TGTGCCAGCAGCTCAAGCCAGGGGAGCGGCTACACCTTC. Protein: CASSSSQGSGYTF. Drawing the rest from reference TRBV7-6 and TRBJ1-2, the complete variable domain is GAGVSQSPRYKVTKRGQDVALRCDPISGHVSLYWYRQALGQGPEFLTYFNYEAQQDKSGLPNDRFSAERPEGSISTLTIQRTEQRDSAMYRCASSSSQGSGYTFGSGTRLTVV.

The V and J genes are TRBV11-1 and TRBJ2-4; 8 bases agree with TRBD1. From germline, CDR1 is SGHAT and CDR2 FQDESV (reference sequence). V dropped 5 bases and J dropped 2; count of bases not matched to a gene: 11. This CDR3 is 17 amino acids long. CDR3 nucleotides: TGTGCCAGCAGCGAGGGACAGGTTACCCTTACCAAAAACATTCAGTACTTC. Amino acid sequence: CASSEGQVTLTKNIQYF.

The chain employs TRBV6-1 and TRBJ2-1, with TRBD2 matching over 7 bases. CDR3 size: 15 residues. With V trimmed by 4 bases and J by 7 bases, 10 bases remained unmatched. The germline V gene encodes CDR1 MNHNS and CDR2 SASEGT. As DNA, the CDR3 is TGTGCCAGCAGTGTGGTTGGCGGGAGTAGGAATGAGCAGTTCTTC. Translated, it gives CASSVVGGSRNEQFF.

V is TRBV10-2 and J is TRBJ2-1, with 13 positions matching TRBD2. The CDR3 contains 18 residues. The germline gives CDR1 WSHSY, CDR2 SAAADI. Trimming cost V 2 bases and J 5 bases; bases outside gene matches: 9. The CDR3 sequence is CASSEIPGTSGTHNEQFF. The CDR3 region has the DNA TGCGCCAGCAGTGAGATTCCGGGGACTAGCGGGACGCACAATGAGCAGTTCTTC.

The chain joins TRBV28 to TRBJ2-3; D remains unclear. Deletions cut 9 bases from V and 1 base from J, with 8 bases between. This CDR3 region has 12 residues. Germline CDR1 reads MDHEN; CDR2 reads SYDVKM. The CDR3 sequence is CASKTGTDTQYF. For the CDR3, the DNA is TGTGCCAGTAAGACTGGCACAGATACGCAGTATTTT.

The chain employs TRBV28 and TRBJ1-1; D is uncertain. With 2 bases removed from V and 5 bases from J, the gap between germline ends came to 3 bases. Germline V gene lookup returns CDR1 MDHEN and CDR2 SYDVKM. The CDR3 consists of 11 residues. The CDR3 DNA sequence: TGTGCCAGCAGTTTACGTACTGAAGCTTTCTTT. It specifies CASSLRTEAFF. Variable domain in full (rest from reference TRBV28 and TRBJ1-1): DVKVTQSSRYLVKRTGEKVFLECVQDMDHENMFWYRQDPGLGLRLIYFSYDVKMKEKGDIPEGYSVSREKKERFSLILESASTNQTSMYLCASSLRTEAFFGQGTRLTVV.

This chain connects TRBV6-6 to TRBJ1-2; D is ambiguous. V dropped 6 bases and J dropped 4 bases, with 18 bases sitting between them. The CDR3 is 15 amino acids. Looked up from germline, CDR1 is MNHNY and CDR2 is SVGAGI (reference sequence). CDR3: CASSKPSDGPYGYTF. In DNA, the CDR3 is TGTGCCAGCAGCAAACCCTCCGACGGCCCCTATGGCTACACCTTC.